These 22 T cell receptor beta chains were all obtained from the same sample, sequenced in a study of graft-versus-host responses after intestinal transplantation. The antigens these receptors bind are not known. The protocol was immunoSEQ multiplex PCR, while the TCRdb copy is restricted to in-frame clones and leaves out a portion. The sample contains under 65,000 clones, 90% to 95% of which appear only once. This material consisted of unstimulated CD4+ T cells sorted from spleen or lymph node cells, taken before transplant. All receptors derive from a human donor who was the organ donor for an intestinal transplant.

J is TRBJ1-1 and V is TRBV5-1; D is unresolved. CDR1 is SGHRS and CDR2 is YFSETQ in the germline V gene. CDR3 size: 15 residues. V shed 0 bases and J shed 1 base, with 10 bases lying between them. The CDR3 sequence is CASSLEGGKNTEAFF. CDR3 in DNA: TGCGCCAGCAGCTTGGAGGGAGGGAAGAACACTGAAGCTTTCTTT.

The chain couples TRBV5-1 to TRBJ1-2, with D unresolved. V was pared by 0 bases and J by 6 bases, with 9 bases between. From germline, CDR1 is SGHRS and CDR2 YFSETQ. CDR3 length equals 13 residues. In nucleotides, the CDR3 is TGCGCCAGCAGCTTGGAGGGAAGGAATGGCTACACCTTC. This gives the protein CASSLEGRNGYTF.

This clone was seen once. This chain links TRBV5-6 with TRBJ2-7; the D gene is possibly TRBD2 (6 bases). CDR1 is SGHDT and CDR2 is YYEEEE in the germline V gene. The CDR3 is made up of 14 amino acids. Deletions cut 2 bases from V and 2 bases from J, with 11 bases between. The CDR3 nucleotides read TGTGCCAGCAGCTTTACTGGCGGGACCTACGAGCAGTACTTC. This codes for CASSFTGGTYEQYF.

The chain links TRBV6-1 to TRBJ2-4, with D possibly being TRBD1 or TRBD2 (5 bases each). The germline V gene has CDR1 MNHNS and CDR2 SASEGT. This CDR3 is 13 amino acids long. The ends were cut back, 9 bases at V and 0 bases at J, with 9 bases in the middle. In nucleotides, the CDR3 is TGTGCCAGTCGGGACCGAGCCAAAAACATTCAGTACTTC. It yields the protein CASRDRAKNIQYF.

This chain joins TRBV4-3 and TRBJ2-1; D possibly corresponds to TRBD1 (5 bases). This CDR3 is built from 12 residues. Germline V gene sequence: CDR1 LGHNA, CDR2 YSLEER. Trimming took 2 bases from V and 10 from J, leaving 9 bases between them. The CDR3 sequence is CASSQSDTEQFF. The CDR3 nucleotides are TGCGCCAGCAGCCAATCGGACACGGAGCAGTTCTTC.

This chain uses TRBV2 with TRBJ2-1, with 10 bases lining up with TRBD2. This CDR3 has 15 amino acids. V gave up 7 bases and J gave up 7 bases; unmatched junction bases: 10. Germline loops: CDR1 SNHLY, CDR2 FYNNEI. The CDR3 region is CASKIGASGGNEQFF. The CDR3 DNA reads TGTGCCAGCAAGATAGGAGCTAGCGGGGGAAATGAGCAGTTCTTC.

Here the CDR3 reads CASSSSGTEEYEQYF. In nucleotides, the CDR3 is TGTGCCAGCAGTTCCTCCGGGACAGAGGAGTACGAGCAGTACTTC. This chain links TRBV6-5 with TRBJ2-5, with 7 bases that match TRBD1. The DNA matches TRBJ2-7 better at its end, which makes the J call doubtful. CDR1 and CDR2 (germline): MNHEY, SVGAGI. CDR3 size: 15 residues.

The chain is built from TRBV6-5 and TRBJ1-5; TRBD1 matches 10 bases. J gave up 6 bases and V 4 bases, and 3 bases lay outside the gene matches. CDR1 is MNHEY, CDR2 SVGAGI, per germline. The CDR3 has 14 amino acids. CDR3 loop: CASSWTGGSQPQHF. DNA of the CDR3: TGTGCCAGCAGTTGGACAGGGGGTAGTCAGCCCCAGCATTTT.

V gene TRBV5-1 combines with J gene TRBJ2-3; D gene uncertain. V was cut by 4 bases and J by 9 bases, with 9 bases left in between. CDR1 and CDR2 (germline): SGHRS, YFSETQ. This CDR3 contains 11 residues. Here the CDR3 reads CASSTRSTQYF. The DNA for the CDR3 is TGCGCCAGCAGCACCCGCTCCACGCAGTATTTT.

The rearrangement links TRBV20-1 to TRBJ1-1; no clear D gene. The germline CDR1 and CDR2 sequences are DFQATT and SNEGSKA (reference sequence). This CDR3 is built from 11 residues. V dropped 6 bases and J dropped 2 bases, with 7 bases sitting between them. The CDR3 protein is CSAPYNTEAFF. The DNA of the CDR3 is TGCAGTGCGCCGTATAACACTGAAGCTTTCTTT.

V is TRBV6-5 and J is TRBJ2-1; the D gene could be TRBD1 or TRBD2 (6 bases each). CDR3 size: 14 residues. Germline CDR1 and CDR2: MNHEY and SVGAGI. V gave up 3 bases and J gave up 8 bases, with 14 bases separating them. The CDR3, as DNA: TGTGCCAGCAGTTATATCTTTAGGGGGGATGAGCAGTTCTTC. Amino acids: CASSYIFRGDEQFF.

CDR3 DNA sequence: TGTGCCTGGTCCTGGAGCGGGGGATTTGACTATGGCTACACCTTC. As protein: CAWSWSGGFDYGYTF. The chain joins TRBV30 to TRBJ1-2; D may be TRBD1 (5 bases). The germline V and J ends were trimmed by 5 bases and 3 bases, with 19 bases remaining between them. Per the germline V gene, CDR1 is GTSNPN and CDR2 is SVGIG (reference sequence). CDR3 size: 15 residues.

This chain links TRBV29-1 with TRBJ1-2, with D perhaps TRBD1 (6 bases). V shed 1 base and J shed 3 bases, with 15 bases lying between them. The CDR3 sequence is 15 residues long. The germline V gene has CDR1 SQVTM and CDR2 ANQGSEA. DNA of the CDR3: TGCAGCGTTGAAGCCTTCGGACAGATGCACTATGGCTACACCTTC. It is translated as CSVEAFGQMHYGYTF.

The genes are TRBV5-1 and TRBJ1-2; D is perhaps TRBD1 (6 bases). V was clipped by 4 bases and J by 0 bases, with 25 bases between them. This CDR3 region has 19 residues. The germline V gene has CDR1 SGHRS and CDR2 YFSETQ. CDR3 sequence reads: CASSDGNRVSTGANYGYTF. As DNA, the CDR3 is TGCGCCAGCAGCGACGGAAACAGGGTGTCAACCGGAGCTAACTATGGCTACACCTTC.

DNA for the CDR3: TGTGCCAGCAGTCCAGGGACCCACTATGGCTACACCTTC. It encodes CASSPGTHYGYTF. The chain links TRBV28 to TRBJ1-2; possible D gene TRBD1, 5 bases. This CDR3 is 13 amino acids long. V was trimmed by 5 bases and J by 3 bases, leaving 10 bases between them. Germline CDR1 reads MDHEN; CDR2 reads SYDVKM.

The chain carries TRBV10-3 and TRBJ2-2; 8 nucleotides match TRBD2. This CDR3 has 17 residues. The V gene end was trimmed by 0 bases and the J gene end by 0 bases; junction bases not matched to a gene: 3. Per germline, CDR1 ENHRY and CDR2 SYGVKD. CDR3: CAISESKRGPNTGELFF. The CDR3 nucleotides are TGTGCCATCAGTGAGTCGAAGCGGGGGCCGAACACCGGGGAGCTGTTTTTT.

This clone was seen just once. The chain is built from TRBV6-6 and TRBJ2-3, with D unclear. This CDR3 comprises 12 residues. CDR1 MNHNY and CDR2 SVGAGI come from the germline V gene (reference sequence). The V gene lost 3 bases and the J gene lost 2 bases, with 3 bases spanning the gap. This CDR3 reads CASSYDTDTQYF. CDR3 bases: TGTGCCAGCAGTTATGACACAGATACGCAGTATTTT.

The chain employs TRBV30 and TRBJ1-5, with no clear D. V was trimmed by 0 bases and J by 1 base, leaving 4 bases between them. CDR1 is GTSNPN, CDR2 SVGIG, per germline (reference sequence). CDR3 size: 13 residues. The CDR3 DNA is TGTGCCTGGAGTGTAGGGAGCAATCAGCCCCAGCATTTT. Translated, it gives CAWSVGSNQPQHF.

This sequence joins TRBV30 and TRBJ1-1; D may be TRBD1 (6 bases). The CDR3 is 14 amino acids. Trimming cost V 2 bases and J 4 bases, with 14 bases left between them. The germline V gene encodes CDR1 GTSNPN and CDR2 SVGIG (reference sequence). CDR3 nucleotides: TGTGCCTGGAGTACCCGGGGGCGAGGCACTGAAGCTTTCTTT. Its protein is CAWSTRGRGTEAFF.

The chain couples TRBV10-3 to TRBJ1-6, with D possibly TRBD1 on 5 matching bases. The CDR3 extends over 14 amino acids. V was trimmed by 4 bases and J by 5 bases, leaving 9 bases between them. Looked up from germline, CDR1 is ENHRY and CDR2 is SYGVKD. The CDR3 sequence is CAISVRGDNSPLHF. CDR3 sequence (DNA): TGTGCCATCAGTGTTAGAGGGGATAATTCACCCCTCCACTTT.

The V and J genes are TRBV25-1 and TRBJ1-2; D is unresolved. V lost 5 bases and J lost 3, with 10 bases in between. Germline V CDR1 and CDR2: MGHDK, SYGVNS. The CDR3 loop spans 13 amino acids. The CDR3, as DNA: TGTGCCAGCAGTTTGGGCTTATACTATGGCTACACCTTC. Translated: CASSLGLYYGYTF.

The chain is built from TRBV10-3 and TRBJ2-6; D is unresolved. CDR3 size: 18 residues. Germline V lookup: CDR1 ENHRY, CDR2 SYGVKD. The germline V and J ends were trimmed by 0 bases and 0 bases, with 12 bases remaining between them. CDR3 loop: CAISESLVPTSGANVLTF. In DNA, the CDR3 is TGTGCCATCAGTGAGTCGCTGGTTCCGACCTCTGGGGCCAACGTCCTGACTTTC.